This note documents a single T cell receptor beta chain sequence. The sample belongs to a study of blood T cells in healthy people across ages. Using a J-beta primer mix together with a sample-barcoded 5' primer, a second PCR was run for roughly 6 to 11 cycles. TCRdb recomputed calls from the 5' RACE reads with MiXCR, one row per CDR3 protein. The sample shows around 1,000,000 distinct CDR3 sequences, roughly two fifths of them seen only once. The sequencing sample was made of blood. This clonotype was sampled from a man younger than 35 in good health.

The CDR3: CASSERAGGFSQAFF. CDR3 nucleotides: TGTGCCAGCAGTGAAAGGGCAGGGGGCTTCAGTCAAGCTTTCTTT. This rearrangement joins TRBV2 to TRBJ1-1, with 8 positions matching TRBD1. CDR1 is SNHLY and CDR2 is FYNNEI in the germline V gene. Trimming at V came to 2 bases and at J to 9 bases, leaving 11 bases not matched to a gene. This CDR3 is 15 amino acids long.